The 17 T cell receptor beta chains below were found in one sample sequenced in a study of OX40 agonist ivuxolimab in advanced cancers. Method: immunoSEQ multiplex PCR; TCRdb's copy keeps in-frame clones and lacks some. The table records 75,000 to 95,000 clones, around 80% of them present only once. Specimen: CD4+ or CD8+ T cells sorted from blood, collected in a trial of the OX40 agonist ivuxolimab. These receptors all come from an adult with an advanced solid tumor such as melanoma, head and neck, liver or kidney cancer.

The chain employs TRBV5-4 and TRBJ1-6, with D possibly TRBD1 on 5 matching bases. In germline, CDR1 is SGHNT, CDR2 YYREEE (reference sequence). This CDR3 is built from 14 residues. V was cut by 5 bases and J by 5 bases, with 11 bases left in between. CDR3 bases: TGTGCCAGCAGTAACAGGAGAAATAATTCACCCCTCCACTTT. It codes for CASSNRRNNSPLHF.

V is TRBV5-8 and J is TRBJ2-7; weak D call: TRBD2 (5 bases). Trimming shortened V by 6 bases and J by 10 bases, and 17 bases separated the two germline ends. CDR3 size: 12 residues. CDR1 is SGHTS, CDR2 YDEGEE, per germline. The CDR3, as DNA: TGTGCCAGCACCCTCCAGAGGGTGGACCAGTACTTC. Its translation is CASTLQRVDQYF.

The chain couples TRBV4-3 to TRBJ1-1, with 9 bases matching TRBD1. Germline CDR1 reads LGHNA; CDR2 reads YSLEER. This CDR3 has 18 residues. V lost 2 bases to trimming and J lost 3 bases; unmatched junction nucleotides: 13. CDR3 loop: CASSQSRTGGRSDTEAFF. The CDR3, as DNA: TGCGCCAGCAGCCAATCAAGAACAGGGGGCAGATCGGACACTGAAGCTTTCTTT.

The V gene is TRBV7-2, the J gene TRBJ2-1; TRBD2 aligns across 13 bases. CDR3 length equals 19 residues. V shed 1 base and J 7 bases; nucleotides not matched to a gene: 13. Per the germline V gene, CDR1 is SGHTA and CDR2 is FQGNSA. CDR3 in amino acids: CASSLVKTGLAGWLNEQFF. DNA of the CDR3: TGTGCCAGCAGCTTAGTAAAAACGGGACTAGCGGGATGGCTGAATGAGCAGTTCTTC.

The chain is built from TRBV6-6 and TRBJ2-2, with D perhaps TRBD1 or TRBD2 (5 bases each). Trimming removed 5 bases at V and 6 bases at J, with 13 bases between. This CDR3 spans 14 amino acids. Germline values: CDR1 MNHNY, CDR2 SVGAGI (reference sequence). This CDR3 is CASSRLGVPGELFF. CDR3 nucleotide sequence: TGTGCCAGCAGTCGATTGGGGGTGCCCGGGGAGCTGTTTTTT.

The rearrangement links TRBV30 to TRBJ1-6; D not resolved. Per the germline V gene, CDR1 is GTSNPN and CDR2 is SVGIG (reference sequence). The ends were cut back, 2 bases at V and 10 bases at J, with 18 bases in the middle. The CDR3 contains 15 residues. For the CDR3, the DNA is TGTGCCTGGAGTCCCTCGGGCCTCCCCAACTCACCCCTCCACTTT. Protein: CAWSPSGLPNSPLHF.

The chain carries TRBV10-3 and TRBJ2-7; weak D call: TRBD2 (6 bases). V was clipped by 2 bases and J by 1 base, with 15 bases between them. The CDR3 spans 16 residues. Looked up from germline, CDR1 is ENHRY and CDR2 is SYGVKD. The CDR3 is CAISEREGGGSYEQYF. CDR3 bases: TGTGCCATCAGTGAGAGGGAAGGAGGAGGGTCCTACGAGCAGTACTTC.

J is TRBJ2-5 and V is TRBV5-5; no reliable D call. V was clipped by 0 bases and J by 5 bases, with 2 bases between them. Germline-derived CDR1 and CDR2 are SGHKS and YYEKEE (reference sequence). This CDR3 has 11 residues. In DNA form, the CDR3 reads TGTGCCAGCAGCTTGGAGGAGACCCAGTACTTC. Residues: CASSLEETQYF.

Worth noting for this clone: Its ends do not fully match the called genes, so a read error is possible. The J gene is TRBJ2-1, the V gene TRBV15, with D hard to call. The germline gives CDR1 LNHNV, CDR2 YYDKDF (reference sequence). The length of the CDR3 is 16 residues. CDR3: CATSRDRSSTYDEQFF. CDR3 bases: TGTGCCACCAGCAGAGATCGGAGCAGCACCTACGATGAGCAGTTCTTC.

In DNA, the CDR3 is TGCGCCAGCAGCGAGATACTAGAAACGACGTATTTT. Translation: CASSEILETTYF. V usage is TRBV5-1 and J usage is TRBJ2-3; D may be TRBD2 (5 bases). The germline V and J ends were trimmed by 4 bases and 14 bases, with 17 bases remaining between them. The germline gives CDR1 SGHRS, CDR2 YFSETQ. CDR3 length: 12 residues.

The chain is built from TRBV28 and TRBJ1-4; D is ambiguous. This CDR3 comprises 16 residues. CDR1 is MDHEN and CDR2 is SYDVKM in the germline V gene. Trimming cost V 3 bases and J 9 bases, with 20 bases left between them. DNA of the CDR3: TGTGCCAGCAGTTTGTTGACCATCCTTTCGCCGCAAAAACTGTTTTTT. Its protein product is CASSLLTILSPQKLFF.

The J gene is TRBJ1-5, the V gene TRBV25-1; the match to TRBD1 covers 9 bases. The V gene's germline CDR1 is MGHDK and CDR2 SYGVNS. This CDR3 is built from 12 residues. The junction had 0 bases not matched to a gene; V was cut back by 8 bases and J by 4 bases. The CDR3 DNA reads TGTGCCAGCGGACAGGGGAATCAGCCCCAGCATTTT. This gives the protein CASGQGNQPQHF.

V gene TRBV19 combines with J gene TRBJ2-5; D is possibly TRBD1 (5 bases). Germline CDR1 LNHDA, CDR2 SQIVND (reference sequence). Trimming stripped 1 base from V and 4 bases from J, with 13 bases between. This CDR3 is 15 amino acids long. For the CDR3, the DNA is TGTGCCAGTAGTATAGTTGGTAGGGGTTCAGAGACCCAGTACTTC. It codes for CASSIVGRGSETQYF. Combining the CDR3 with reference TRBV19 and TRBJ2-5 gives the whole variable domain DGGITQSPKYLFRKEGQNVTLSCEQNLNHDAMYWYRQDPGQGLRLIYYSQIVNDFQKGDIAEGYSVSREKKESFPLTVTSAQKNPTAFYLCASSIVGRGSETQYFGPGTRLLVL.

V and J are TRBV5-1 and TRBJ2-4; possible D gene TRBD1, 5 bases. V gave up 2 bases and J gave up 5 bases, with 11 bases separating them. This CDR3 is 14 amino acids long. Looked up from germline, CDR1 is SGHRS and CDR2 is YFSETQ. The DNA for the CDR3 is TGCGCCAGCAGCTTCGGGCAGGGCCAAAACATTCAGTACTTC. It is translated as CASSFGQGQNIQYF.

V gene TRBV27 combines with J gene TRBJ2-7; the D gene is possibly TRBD1 (6 bases). The germline V gene has CDR1 MNHEY and CDR2 SMNVEV (reference sequence). Between the trimmed V and J ends, which lost 4 bases and 7 bases, there was a span of 17 bases. CDR3 length: 14 residues. The CDR3 coding sequence is TGTGCCAGCAGTTCACAGGGAATAAGGGAAGAGCAGTACTTC. Amino acid sequence: CASSSQGIREEQYF.

This rearrangement joins TRBV4-2 to TRBJ2-7, with 7 bases that match TRBD1. The ends lost 4 bases at V and 3 bases at J; junction bases unmatched: 9. CDR1 LGHNA and CDR2 YNFKEQ come from the germline V gene. CDR3 size: 15 residues. The CDR3 DNA is TGTGCCAGCAGCCCCTCCGGGACAGCGAGCTACGAGCAGTACTTC. This codes for CASSPSGTASYEQYF.

CDR3: CASSYSEGTTNGYTF. CDR3 coding DNA: TGTGCCAGCAGTTACTCGGAGGGAACTACTAATGGCTACACCTTC. V gene TRBV6-5 combines with J gene TRBJ1-2; D is ambiguous. The CDR3 is 15 residues long. The germline CDR1 and CDR2 sequences are MNHEY and SVGAGI. Deletions cut 0 bases from V and 6 bases from J, with 14 bases between.